This TCR beta chain appears in the sequencing data of a study of blood T cell repertoires in COVID-19. The CDR3 is 13 residues long. V lost 1 base and J lost 2, with 6 bases in between. Germline V gene sequence: CDR1 SGHNT, CDR2 YENEEA. The recovered donors of Cohort 3 showed two negative PCRs, clearance, or symptom resolution. Generated by immunoSEQ multiplex PCR, the TCRdb table keeps only in-frame clones and is missing some. The sample carries under 300,000 clones, over 80% recorded once. The specimen sequenced was PBMCs or T cells enriched from blood (not recorded which). This sequence was found in a woman in her late teens or twenties who had recovered from COVID-19. The rearrangement joins TRBV11-3 to TRBJ2-7, with a weak D call TRBD2 (6 bases). The CDR3 is CASSLAGAYEQYF. The CDR3 region has the DNA TGTGCCAGCAGCTTAGCGGGGGCCTACGAGCAGTACTTC. The full variable domain, rest sourced from reference TRBV11-3 and TRBJ2-7, is EAGVVQSPRYKIIEKKQPVAFWCNPISGHNTLYWYLQNLGQGPELLIRYENEEAVDDSQLPKDRFSAERLKGVDSTLKIQPAELGDSAVYLCASSLAGAYEQYFGPGTRLTVT.